This TCR beta chain was documented in a study of T cell responses to AZD1222 COVID-19 vaccine. The V gene lost 4 bases and the J gene lost 5 bases, with 14 bases spanning the gap. The CDR3 sequence is 14 residues long. Germline V gives CDR1 LGHDT, CDR2 YNNKEL (reference sequence). This table comes from immunoSEQ multiplex PCR, and its TCRdb copy is limited to in-frame clones, with some not included. Among over 120,000 clones listed, about 92% were seen once. The clonotype was recovered from an adult who received the AZD1222 COVID-19 vaccine. The material was peripheral blood, obtained 28 days after the second AZD1222 dose. The chain has TRBV3-1 (or the pseudogene TRBV3-2) and TRBJ1-1, with D unclear. The CDR3 DNA reads TGTGCCAGCAGCCTTCCTATGGGAGGGACTGAAGCTTTCTTT. It specifies CASSLPMGGTEAFF.